The rows below give T cell receptor beta chains drawn from one sample of a study of blood T cell repertoires in COVID-19. Only in-frame clones appear in the TCRdb table, and some are missing; sequencing was by immunoSEQ multiplex PCR. The sample yields hundreds of thousands of clones, about 87% seen once. Sequencing input: peripheral blood. These receptors came from a woman in her 30s with COVID-19, enrolled during active disease. Each CDR3 is given with its conserved first and last residue. A D gene is named only where the DNA matches it firmly. Where a row states a size, it is once, few, many or the class of an expanded clone; other rows omit it.

j_gene: TRBJ2-3; d_gene: NA; v_gene: TRBV5-4; abundance: NA; CDR3nt: TGTGCCAGCAGCTTACAGGGTTCCTTCACAGATACGCAGTATTTT; CDR3aa: CASSLQGSFTDTQYF
j_gene: TRBJ1-1; d_gene: NA; v_gene: TRBV19; abundance: NA; CDR3nt: TGTGCCAGTAGATCGTTTCAGGGGAACACTGAAGCTTTCTTT; CDR3aa: CASRSFQGNTEAFF
j_gene: TRBJ2-1; d_gene: TRBD2; v_gene: TRBV7-8; abundance: once; CDR3nt: TGTGCCAGCAGCGTCGAGCGGGGGGGTAGAAATGAGCAGTTCTTC; CDR3aa: CASSVERGGRNEQFF
j_gene: TRBJ2-1; d_gene: TRBD2; v_gene: TRBV7-6; abundance: NA; CDR3nt: TGTGCCAGCAGCCCCGGGGCGAGCGGGAGCTCCTACAATGAGCAGTTCTTC; CDR3aa: CASSPGASGSSYNEQFF
j_gene: TRBJ1-1; d_gene: NA; v_gene: TRBV4-1; abundance: NA; CDR3nt: TGCGCCAGCAGCCGTTCTTCTACCCCAACGAACACTGAAGCTTTCTTT; CDR3aa: CASSRSSTPTNTEAFF
j_gene: TRBJ2-4; d_gene: TRBD1; v_gene: TRBV15; abundance: NA; CDR3nt: TGTGCCACCAGCAGACCGCAACAGGGGATAGCCAAAAACATTCAGTACTTC; CDR3aa: CATSRPQQGIAKNIQYF
j_gene: TRBJ1-2; d_gene: TRBD1; v_gene: TRBV13; abundance: NA; CDR3nt: TGTGCCAGCAGCATCAGGGGGTTAGCTAACTATGGCTACACCTTC; CDR3aa: CASSIRGLANYGYTF
j_gene: TRBJ1-5; d_gene: NA; v_gene: TRBV7-2; abundance: NA; CDR3nt: TGTGCCAGCAGCCCCGGGGGAGGGAGGGGGTATCAGCCCCAGCATTTT; CDR3aa: CASSPGGGRGYQPQHF
j_gene: TRBJ2-2; d_gene: NA; v_gene: TRBV7-2; abundance: NA; CDR3nt: TGTGCCAGCAGCTTAGAAACGTTAAGGGGCGGCACCGGGGAGCTGTTTTTT; CDR3aa: CASSLETLRGGTGELFF
j_gene: TRBJ1-1; d_gene: NA; v_gene: TRBV19; abundance: NA; CDR3nt: TGTGCCAGTAAGTCCCAGGCTAAGGACACTGAAGCTTTCTTT; CDR3aa: CASKSQAKDTEAFF
j_gene: TRBJ1-1; d_gene: NA; v_gene: TRBV6-5; abundance: NA; CDR3nt: TGTGCCAGCAGTTACTCGTATTCGAACACTGAAGCTTTCTTT; CDR3aa: CASSYSYSNTEAFF
j_gene: TRBJ1-1; d_gene: TRBD1; v_gene: TRBV6-1; abundance: NA; CDR3nt: TGTGCCAGCAGTGGGCGGACAGGGGGCCCCATGAACACTGAAGCTTTCTTT; CDR3aa: CASSGRTGGPMNTEAFF
j_gene: TRBJ1-4; d_gene: TRBD1; v_gene: TRBV7-9; abundance: NA; CDR3nt: TGTGCCAGCAGCTTAGTGGCGACAGGGTCAGGGGAACTGTTTTTT; CDR3aa: CASSLVATGSGELFF
j_gene: TRBJ2-2; d_gene: TRBD2; v_gene: TRBV6-4; abundance: NA; CDR3nt: TGTGCCAGCAGCGCGGGGGAGAACACCGGGGAGCTGTTTTTT; CDR3aa: CASSAGENTGELFF
j_gene: TRBJ2-3; d_gene: TRBD1; v_gene: TRBV2; abundance: NA; CDR3nt: TGTGCCAGCGCAGCCAGGCCGACAGGGCACGGGTCAGATACGCAGTATTTT; CDR3aa: CASAARPTGHGSDTQYF
j_gene: TRBJ1-4; d_gene: TRBD1; v_gene: TRBV6-5; abundance: NA; CDR3nt: TGTGCCAGCAGAAACCGGGACAGGGATGAAAAACTGTTTTTT; CDR3aa: CASRNRDRDEKLFF